The T cell receptor (beta chain) described here comes from a study of T-cell reconstitution after alpha-beta-depleted transplantation in children. From germline, CDR1 is SGHAT and CDR2 FQNNGV. This CDR3 is built from 14 residues. V was shortened by 2 bases and J by 3 bases, with 11 bases between the two germline ends. This clonotype has ten or more counts. Unique molecular identifiers tagged the TCRbeta library. TCRdb called the PCR reads again in MiXCR, with one record for every CDR3 protein. Among some 240,000 distinct CDR3 sequences listed, approximately 12% were seen once. The clonotype was recovered from a human donor who donated a stem cell graft to a child with acute lymphoblastic leukemia. The material sequenced was PBMCs from the stem cell graft donor, taken from the stem cell graft. The chain has TRBV11-2 and TRBJ2-7, with D uncertain. Here the CDR3 reads CASSLRNLGYEQYF. The CDR3 region has the DNA TGTGCCAGCAGCTTACGTAATTTGGGCTACGAGCAGTACTTC.